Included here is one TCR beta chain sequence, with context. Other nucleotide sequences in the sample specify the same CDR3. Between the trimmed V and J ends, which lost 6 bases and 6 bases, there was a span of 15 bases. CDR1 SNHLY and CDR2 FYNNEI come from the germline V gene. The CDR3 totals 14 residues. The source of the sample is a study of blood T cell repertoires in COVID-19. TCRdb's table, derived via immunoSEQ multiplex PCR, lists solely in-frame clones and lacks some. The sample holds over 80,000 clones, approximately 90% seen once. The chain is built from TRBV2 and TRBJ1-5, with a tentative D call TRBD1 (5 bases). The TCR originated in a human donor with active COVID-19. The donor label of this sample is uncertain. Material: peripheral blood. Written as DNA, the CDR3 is TGTGCCAGCAGCTCCGGGCAGGGCAGTCAGCCCCAGCATTTT. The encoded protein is CASSSGQGSQPQHF.